Included here is one T cell receptor beta chain sequence, with context. Its binding antigen is unknown. No clone much larger than this one lies a single base away; base qualities are absent. The collaborating institutions used their own protocols to collect whole blood in K2EDTA tubes. For TCRbeta analysis, collaborators shipped samples in one of three forms: frozen whole blood, isolated PBMCs, or DNA extracted from either of those sample types. This entry belongs to a study of blood T cell repertoires in COVID-19 (dated by TCRdb to 2018 to 2021). For context, the study as a whole: Samples from collaborators originated in the United States, Italy and Spain and spanned both the acute and convalescent phases of COVID-19. The prospective study material was composed of cDNA or gDNA derived from T cells, B-cell-depleted T cells, or PBMCs. Deeply sampled blood TCRbeta repertoires from subjects exposed to, actively infected with, or recovered from COVID-19 were included in the dataset. The repertoires were released in a freely available public database meant as a resource for research on the immune response to SARS-CoV-2. The samples were drawn from two sources: the first 160 participants of the ongoing ImmuneRACE study, and fewer than 1,500 subjects contributed by 6 global collaborators. The sample metadata nearly always contained a de-identified subject ID, COVID-19 status, age in years and sex. Where HLA class I and class II types were available, the types were taken from metadata supplied by the sample provider, not from assay-based typing. The full study reports these points: Clinical and demographic metadata were provided uncurated, with the amount varying by source and participant.

Taken from the germline V gene (reference sequence), the CDR1 and CDR2 loops are MNHEY and SMNVEV. The CDR3 measures 19 amino acids from cysteine to phenylalanine. Only the CDR3 DNA stays, 57 bases, in frame from base 1. At the junction V is shortened by 5 bases and J by 2 bases; bases outside the gene matches: 13. The immunoSEQ Assay, a bias-controlled multiplex PCR, was used to amplify TCRbeta CDR3 regions from genomic DNA. The authors' analysis ran thus. The number of nucleated cells in each sample was estimated from the amplification of reference gene primers within the assay. Sequence reads were collapsed and filtered to measure the absolute abundance of every unique TCRbeta CDR3 rearrangement. Productive Simpson clonality was computed per sample as the square root of Simpson's diversity index over productive rearrangements. This immuneACCESS table, as held by TCRdb, lists in-frame sequences with V and J called but not all clones. Of the missing ones, under half trace to an unresolved V gene in checked studies; the others have no known cause. The DNA was the basis for D and trimming; V, J and clone size are from that table. Within this sample are approximately 160,000 clones, with 75% to 90% of them counted one time only. Less than 3% of the sample is in the top ten clones.

The sample consisted of peripheral blood. The sequence came from a woman aged 60-75 years with acute or convalescent COVID-19. The V and J genes are TRBV27 and TRBJ2-1, with 12 middle bases fitting TRBD2. CDR3 reads: CASSLVPGTSGYTYNEQFF. Read as DNA, the sequence is TGTGCCAGCAGTCTCGTTCCCGGGACTAGCGGGTATACCTACAATGAGCAGTTCTTC.